This passage covers 15 T cell receptor beta chains from one sample sequenced in a study of regulatory T cells in long-lasting Graves disease. Library construction for TCR beta used iRepertoire HTBI primers and Arm-PCR of CDR3 regions. MiXCR, applied by TCRdb to the multiplex PCR reads, yields one record per CDR3 protein. The repertoire has about 460,000 distinct CDR3 sequences, around a fifth of them found once; the top ten carry 10% to 15%. The time point denotes: persistent/refractory GD, antithyroid drugs over 5 years with positive TRAb. Isolated PBMC RNA provided the starting material for the TCR library. The sequencing here drew on peripheral blood mononuclear cells (PBMCs), taken when the disease was refractory, from a patient treated with antithyroid drugs. The receptors here all came from a female donor with Graves disease.

Comment on this clonotype: A much larger clone lies one base from this, so it may be a read error. CDR3: CASRWEGGPYERYF. Here the CDR3 DNA reads TGTGCCAGCAGGTGGGAGGGAGGCCCCTACGAGCGGTACTTC. The chain is built from TRBV2 and TRBJ2-7; 7 bases align to TRBD2. This CDR3 has 14 residues. In germline, CDR1 is SNHLY, CDR2 FYNNEI.

This clonotype was counted between two and nine times. The chain has TRBV6-2 or TRBV6-3 and TRBJ2-2; the match to TRBD1 covers 10 bases. The germline V gene has CDR1 MNHEY and CDR2 SVGEGT. V lost 0 bases to trimming and J lost 3 bases; unmatched junction nucleotides: 4. The CDR3 is 17 residues long. Written as DNA, the CDR3 is TGTGCCAGCAGTTACTCGAAGGGGACAGGGGACACCGGGGAGCTGTTTTTT. This sequence encodes CASSYSKGTGDTGELFF.

In its sample, this clonotype was seen a few times. J is TRBJ2-4 and V is TRBV27, with D unclear. The length of the CDR3 is 13 residues. Trimming took off 6 bases at V and 0 bases at J, with 6 bases between the two ends. Germline V CDR1 and CDR2: MNHEY, SMNVEV (reference sequence). The DNA of the CDR3 is TGTGCCAGCAGCTCATTAGCCAAAAACATTCAGTACTTC. Translating gives CASSSLAKNIQYF.

CDR3 amino acids: CATSRDGLAGFTDTQYF. The CDR3 nucleotides read TGTGCCACCAGCAGAGATGGATTAGCGGGTTTCACAGATACGCAGTATTTT. The chain couples TRBV15 to TRBJ2-3, with 7 positions matching TRBD2. The CDR3 loop spans 17 amino acids. Germline V CDR1 and CDR2: LNHNV, YYDKDF (reference sequence). V lost 0 bases, J lost 2 bases, and 8 bases stayed unmatched.

The chain links TRBV28 to TRBJ2-1; D may be TRBD2 (5 bases). From germline, CDR1 is MDHEN and CDR2 SYDVKM. The V end was cut by 6 bases, the J end by 1 base, with 16 bases between. The CDR3 contains 16 residues. The CDR3 protein is CASRLNGLVSYNEQFF. CDR3 sequence (DNA): TGTGCCAGCAGGTTGAACGGACTCGTGTCCTACAATGAGCAGTTCTTC.

This clonotype appeared many times. V and J are TRBV12-3 or TRBV12-4 and TRBJ2-2, with D uncertain. The CDR3 has 14 residues. V was clipped by 6 bases and J by 5 bases, with 13 bases between them. The CDR3 is CASRVLGSTGELFF. The DNA for the CDR3 is TGTGCCAGCAGGGTATTAGGGTCTACCGGGGAGCTGTTTTTT.

This sequence joins TRBV20-1 and TRBJ1-5; 10 nucleotides line up with TRBD1. Trimming took 4 bases from V and 7 from J; bases not matched to a gene: 13. CDR3 length: 16 residues. Germline V gene lookup returns CDR1 DFQATT and CDR2 SNEGSKA (reference sequence). CDR3: CSAIYHRTGGGQPQHF. The DNA of the CDR3 is TGCAGTGCTATTTACCATCGGACAGGGGGAGGGCAGCCCCAGCATTTT.

This clonotype was detected ten times or more. The rearrangement links TRBV7-8 to TRBJ1-1, with D perhaps matching TRBD1 (5 bases). Trimming stripped 5 bases from V and 4 bases from J, with 14 bases between. Germline V gives CDR1 SGHVS, CDR2 FQNEAQ. The length of the CDR3 is 14 residues. The CDR3 region is CASSPSSGGTEAFF. The CDR3 DNA sequence: TGTGCCAGCAGCCCAAGTTCGGGGGGCACTGAAGCTTTCTTT.

Ten or more counts support this clonotype. V gene TRBV3-1 combines with J gene TRBJ2-7; D is unresolved. Trimming removed 1 base at V and 5 bases at J, with 9 bases between. Per the germline V gene, CDR1 is LGHDT and CDR2 is YNNKEL (reference sequence). This CDR3 contains 13 residues. The CDR3: CASSQGPVNEQYF. The CDR3 coding sequence is TGTGCCAGCAGCCAAGGCCCAGTGAACGAGCAGTACTTC.

This clonotype was seen at least ten times. J is TRBJ1-5 and V is TRBV11-2; D is unclear. Trimming stripped 1 base from V and 5 bases from J, with 9 bases between. Germline CDR1 reads SGHAT; CDR2 reads FQNNGV. The CDR3 is made up of 14 amino acids. The CDR3 DNA sequence: TGTGCCAGCAGCTTAGCGTCAGTCTATCAGCCCCAGCATTTT. Its protein is CASSLASVYQPQHF.

The genes are TRBV6-5 and TRBJ1-2, with 8 nucleotides matching TRBD1. The V and J ends lost 3 bases and 5 bases, in that order; junction bases with no gene match: 11. The length of the CDR3 is 16 residues. The V gene's germline CDR1 is MNHEY and CDR2 SVGAGI. The CDR3 reads CASSYLGTGLSYGYTF. The CDR3 region has the DNA TGTGCCAGCAGTTATCTCGGGACAGGCCTAAGTTATGGCTACACCTTC.

This clonotype was observed many times. The chain uses TRBV3-1 and TRBJ1-2; D gene uncertain. This CDR3 is 14 amino acids long. The V gene lost 0 bases and the J gene lost 5 bases, with 10 bases spanning the gap. The germline gives CDR1 LGHDT, CDR2 YNNKEL (reference sequence). The CDR3 region has the DNA TGTGCCAGCAGCCAAGAAAGTCGATCGTATGGCTACACCTTC. Its translation is CASSQESRSYGYTF.

This clonotype was seen many times. The rearrangement joins TRBV7-9 to TRBJ2-7; TRBD2 is a possible D gene (6 bases). V was cut by 6 bases and J by 6 bases, with 18 bases left in between. Germline V gives CDR1 SEHNR, CDR2 FQNEAQ (reference sequence). This CDR3 region has 14 residues. The CDR3 is CASSSRTTAGEQYF. In nucleotides, the CDR3 is TGTGCCAGCAGTTCTAGGACCACAGCGGGCGAGCAGTACTTC.

This clonotype was recorded many times. The rearrangement uses TRBV7-9 and TRBJ1-5; D perhaps matches TRBD1 (6 bases). V lost 3 bases to trimming and J lost 5 bases, with 14 bases between them. Germline V lookup: CDR1 SEHNR, CDR2 FQNEAQ (reference sequence). There are 15 residues in the CDR3. CDR3 amino acids: CASSLAGHPDQPQHF. CDR3 DNA: TGTGCCAGCAGCTTGGCGGGACACCCCGATCAGCCCCAGCATTTT.

This chain joins TRBV28 and TRBJ2-2, with D possibly TRBD2 on 5 matching bases. The germline V gene has CDR1 MDHEN and CDR2 SYDVKM. The CDR3 contains 15 residues. V lost 6 bases and J 5 bases, leaving 16 bases between the germline ends. The CDR3 DNA is TGTGCCAGCAGACCCCGGGCCCGGGGTACCGGGGAGCTGTTTTTT. Translating gives CASRPRARGTGELFF.